Following are 26 T cell receptor beta chains from one sample sequenced in a study of radiation and T cells in renal cell carcinoma. The sample's time point: blood 4 weeks post-SBRT, at nephrectomy. The treatment is: 15 Gy SBRT to primary tumor, nephrectomy 4 weeks later. The table came from immunoSEQ multiplex PCR; TCRdb's copy has only in-frame clones and leaves some out. In the table there are 120,000 to 150,000 clones, around nine tenths of which are singletons. Sequencing used blood, obtained from a patient whose treatment included radiotherapy and nephrectomy. The receptors shown here come from a woman aged 45-59 years with renal cell carcinoma.

The table lists this clone with a count of one. This chain joins TRBV4-1 and TRBJ1-5; the match to TRBD1 covers 9 bases. This CDR3 contains 14 residues. Germline V gene sequence: CDR1 MGHRA, CDR2 YSYEKL. V lost 2 bases, J lost 5 bases, and 1 base stayed unmatched. DNA of the CDR3: TGCGCCAGCAGCCAACGGGACAGGGATCAGCCCCAGCATTTT. It yields the protein CASSQRDRDQPQHF.

J is TRBJ2-2 and V is TRBV5-6, with no clear D. Germline V gene data show CDR1 as SGHDT and CDR2 as YYEEEE. The CDR3 loop spans 14 amino acids. Trimming pared 5 bases from V and 4 bases from J, leaving 12 bases between. The CDR3 loop reads CASRRDTGTGELFF. The CDR3 nucleotides are TGTGCCAGCAGACGAGACACGGGCACCGGGGAGCTGTTTTTT.

This clone was recorded once. V gene TRBV4-3 combines with J gene TRBJ2-7; TRBD2 matches 10 bases. V lost 2 bases and J lost 2; bases outside the gene matches: 3. Per the germline V gene, CDR1 is LGHNA and CDR2 is YSLEER. The CDR3 sequence is 15 residues long. In nucleotides, the CDR3 is TGCGCCAGCAGCCAATTAGCGGGAGGAACCTACGAGCAGTACTTC. Its protein product is CASSQLAGGTYEQYF.

This clone was observed a handful of times. The V and J genes are TRBV7-2 and TRBJ2-2; maybe TRBD1 (5 bases). CDR1 and CDR2 (germline): SGHTA, FQGNSA. This CDR3 region has 18 residues. V was clipped by 0 bases and J by 4 bases, with 18 bases between them. DNA of the CDR3: TGTGCCAGCAGCTTAGCGCTAAGGGGATCTCGTGGCACCGGGGAGCTGTTTTTT. Translated, it gives CASSLALRGSRGTGELFF.

The V and J genes are TRBV5-8 and TRBJ2-5, with D perhaps matching TRBD1 or TRBD2 (6 bases each). V lost 0 bases to trimming and J lost 9 bases, with 12 bases between them. From germline, CDR1 is SGHTS and CDR2 YDEGEE. The CDR3 spans 13 residues. The CDR3 is CASSLDRAGSQYF. The CDR3 nucleotides are TGTGCCAGCAGCTTGGACAGGGCGGGATCCCAGTACTTC.

V and J are TRBV7-9 and TRBJ1-1; the D gene is possibly TRBD1 (6 bases). CDR1 is SEHNR, CDR2 FQNEAQ, per germline (reference sequence). Trimming took 5 bases from V and 0 from J, leaving 10 bases between them. The CDR3 has 14 residues. The CDR3 bases are TGTGCCAGCAGCCACAGGGAATTGAACACTGAAGCTTTCTTT. This gives the protein CASSHRELNTEAFF.

This clone was seen a handful of times. The chain combines TRBV7-9 with TRBJ1-1, with TRBD1 as a possible D gene (5 bases). The CDR3 has 15 residues. Trimming stripped 3 bases from V and 0 bases from J, with 11 bases between. Per germline, CDR1 SEHNR and CDR2 FQNEAQ (reference sequence). CDR3 coding DNA: TGTGCCAGCAGCTTGTTGACAGCTATGAACACTGAAGCTTTCTTT. Amino acids: CASSLLTAMNTEAFF.

The rearrangement uses TRBV4-1 and TRBJ2-2; 9 bases are shared with TRBD1. Germline lookup yields CDR1 MGHRA and CDR2 YSYEKL. J lost 0 bases, V lost 3 bases, and 2 bases had no gene match. CDR3 length equals 16 residues. CDR3 nucleotides: TGCGCCAGCAGCCAGGGACAGGGCGCGAACACCGGGGAGCTGTTTTTT. Translated: CASSQGQGANTGELFF.

This clone has only one observation. The chain is built from TRBV5-4 and TRBJ2-1; D may be TRBD2 (5 bases). The V gene's germline CDR1 is SGHNT and CDR2 YYREEE (reference sequence). The CDR3 runs to 12 residues. V was shortened by 4 bases and J by 9 bases, with 11 bases between the two germline ends. In nucleotides, the CDR3 is TGTGCCAGCAGCCCGGACTTCGGTGAGCAGTTCTTC. It codes for CASSPDFGEQFF.

This rearrangement joins TRBV5-4 to TRBJ1-1; TRBD1 aligns across 8 bases. V lost 3 bases to trimming and J lost 0 bases; unmatched junction nucleotides: 16. This CDR3 has 19 amino acids. Germline V gene sequence: CDR1 SGHNT, CDR2 YYREEE (reference sequence). Written as DNA, the CDR3 is TGTGCCAGCAGCTCCCCAGAGTTGTTTGCAGGGGGCATGAACACTGAAGCTTTCTTT. Translating gives CASSSPELFAGGMNTEAFF.

Turning to this clone: Other DNA sequences from this sample encode an identical CDR3 as well. The V and J genes are TRBV30 and TRBJ2-7, with TRBD1 identical over 10 bases. V was clipped by 0 bases and J by 2 bases; unmatched bases: 1. The CDR3 runs 14 residues. Germline values: CDR1 GTSNPN, CDR2 SVGIG (reference sequence). The CDR3 bases are TGTGCCTGGAGTGTCGGACAGGGGGCCTACGAGCAGTACTTC. As protein: CAWSVGQGAYEQYF.

This sequence joins TRBV25-1 and TRBJ2-2; TRBD2 aligns across 9 bases. Germline assignment: CDR1 MGHDK and CDR2 SYGVNS. Unmatched junction bases numbered 12, after V lost 2 bases and J lost 5 bases. The CDR3 runs 18 residues. The CDR3 spells CASSEAGSGRRNTGELFF. The CDR3 DNA follows: TGTGCCAGCAGTGAAGCCGGTAGCGGGAGACGGAATACCGGGGAGCTGTTTTTT.

V usage is TRBV30 and J usage is TRBJ1-6; tentatively, D is TRBD1 (5 bases). The germline CDR1 and CDR2 sequences are GTSNPN and SVGIG (reference sequence). Deletions cut 3 bases from V and 2 bases from J, with 14 bases between. This CDR3 is 16 amino acids long. CDR3 DNA sequence: TGTGCCTGGAGAGGGCCAGGGAAAGCCTATAATTCACCCCTCCACTTT. This sequence encodes CAWRGPGKAYNSPLHF.

This chain links TRBV9 with TRBJ2-5; D call uncertain. CDR3 size: 14 residues. Trimming removed 3 bases at V and 2 bases at J, with 11 bases between. Germline V gene lookup returns CDR1 SGDLS and CDR2 YYNGEE. CDR3 sequence reads: CASSAAPLQETQYF. DNA of the CDR3: TGTGCCAGCAGCGCAGCCCCGTTACAAGAGACCCAGTACTTC.

The chain recombines TRBV30 with TRBJ2-1; D is possibly TRBD2 (6 bases). The length of the CDR3 is 13 residues. The V gene lost 4 bases and the J gene lost 0 bases, with 7 bases spanning the gap. The germline gives CDR1 GTSNPN, CDR2 SVGIG (reference sequence). The CDR3 region is CAWTGASYNEQFF. CDR3 DNA: TGTGCCTGGACGGGAGCCTCCTACAATGAGCAGTTCTTC.

V gene TRBV19 combines with J gene TRBJ2-7; possibly TRBD2 for D (6 bases). Germline-derived CDR1 and CDR2 are LNHDA and SQIVND (reference sequence). V was shortened by 4 bases and J by 3 bases, with 13 bases between the two germline ends. The length of the CDR3 is 14 residues. As DNA, the CDR3 is TGTGCCAGTAGTACGGGACTGGAGGACTACGAGCAGTACTTC. The encoded protein is CASSTGLEDYEQYF.

The chain links TRBV2 to TRBJ1-2; the D gene is possibly TRBD1 (5 bases). Germline values: CDR1 SNHLY, CDR2 FYNNEI. Trimming removed 7 bases at V and 6 bases at J, with 15 bases between. There are 13 residues in the CDR3. This CDR3 is CASTSLGGDGYTF. The CDR3 DNA is TGTGCCAGCACTTCCCTTGGAGGGGATGGCTACACCTTC.

The gene calls are TRBV7-2 and TRBJ2-7; D possibly corresponds to TRBD2 (5 bases). Germline V gene data show CDR1 as SGHTA and CDR2 as FQGNSA. The germline V and J ends were trimmed by 2 bases and 5 bases, with 13 bases remaining between them. This CDR3 has 14 amino acids. CDR3 residues: CASSLSPPGNEQYF. The DNA of the CDR3 is TGTGCCAGCAGCTTATCTCCCCCGGGAAACGAGCAGTACTTC.

A single count supports this clone. The chain joins TRBV6-6 to TRBJ1-1; D remains unclear. Deletions cut 2 bases from V and 1 base from J, with 11 bases between. Germline values: CDR1 MNHNY, CDR2 SVGAGI (reference sequence). The CDR3 sequence is 15 residues long. CDR3 nucleotide sequence: TGTGCCAGCAGTTACGGCGGCCAGACGAACACTGAAGCTTTCTTT. Amino acids: CASSYGGQTNTEAFF.

CDR3 DNA sequence: TGTGCCAGCAGCTCACAGGGGGAGGGGGATCAGCCCCAGCATTTT. It specifies CASSSQGEGDQPQHF. The J gene is TRBJ1-5, the V gene TRBV11-2, with 8 positions matching TRBD1. CDR1 is SGHAT and CDR2 is FQNNGV in the germline V gene. The CDR3 spans 15 residues. V trimming: 4 bases; J trimming: 5 bases; junction bases outside the gene matches: 7.

V usage is TRBV27 and J usage is TRBJ2-1; D remains unclear. CDR1 MNHEY and CDR2 SMNVEV come from the germline V gene (reference sequence). This CDR3 region has 13 residues. V dropped 0 bases and J dropped 10 bases, with 10 bases sitting between them. The CDR3, as DNA: TGTGCCAGCAGTTTATCGCGTAATGGCGAGCAGTTCTTC. Its protein is CASSLSRNGEQFF.

The rearrangement links TRBV6-1 to TRBJ2-2; D is possibly TRBD1 (6 bases). The V gene lost 10 bases and the J gene lost 2 bases, with 17 bases spanning the gap. The CDR3 sequence is 15 residues long. Germline V CDR1 and CDR2: MNHNS, SASEGT. The DNA for the CDR3 is TGTGCCACCTGTTGGGACAAACTCAACACCGGGGAGCTGTTTTTT. Residues: CATCWDKLNTGELFF.

The rearrangement links TRBV6-1 to TRBJ2-3, with a possible D match to TRBD2 (5 bases). Germline assignment: CDR1 MNHNS and CDR2 SASEGT. Between the trimmed V and J ends, which lost 6 bases and 0 bases, there was a span of 10 bases. CDR3 length: 14 amino acids. CDR3 sequence: CASRSDSSTDTQYF. The CDR3, as DNA: TGTGCCAGCAGGTCGGACTCAAGCACAGATACGCAGTATTTT.

The chain recombines TRBV7-2 with TRBJ2-5, with 7 bases aligning to TRBD1. The CDR3 runs 15 residues. CDR1 and CDR2 from the germline V gene are SGHTA and FQGNSA. V lost 1 base to trimming and J lost 5 bases; unmatched junction nucleotides: 7. Here the CDR3 DNA reads TGTGCCAGCAGCTTAGATCGACAGGGTGGCGAGACCCAGTACTTC. It codes for CASSLDRQGGETQYF.

The V gene is TRBV7-8, the J gene TRBJ2-5, with D uncertain. Germline V gives CDR1 SGHVS, CDR2 FQNEAQ. This CDR3 comprises 13 residues. Deletions cut 3 bases from V and 7 bases from J, with 12 bases between. For the CDR3, the DNA is TGTGCCAGCAGCTTCGACCGTGGACGGACCCAGTACTTC. As protein: CASSFDRGRTQYF.

The rearrangement joins TRBV19 to TRBJ2-3, with 7 nucleotides matching TRBD1. This CDR3 is built from 15 residues. V was pared by 6 bases and J by 1 base, with 7 bases of the junction left unmatched. Germline assignment: CDR1 LNHDA and CDR2 SQIVND (reference sequence). CDR3 nucleotide sequence: TGTGCCAGTAGACCCGGGACAGCAGGCACAGATACGCAGTATTTT. Translation: CASRPGTAGTDTQYF.